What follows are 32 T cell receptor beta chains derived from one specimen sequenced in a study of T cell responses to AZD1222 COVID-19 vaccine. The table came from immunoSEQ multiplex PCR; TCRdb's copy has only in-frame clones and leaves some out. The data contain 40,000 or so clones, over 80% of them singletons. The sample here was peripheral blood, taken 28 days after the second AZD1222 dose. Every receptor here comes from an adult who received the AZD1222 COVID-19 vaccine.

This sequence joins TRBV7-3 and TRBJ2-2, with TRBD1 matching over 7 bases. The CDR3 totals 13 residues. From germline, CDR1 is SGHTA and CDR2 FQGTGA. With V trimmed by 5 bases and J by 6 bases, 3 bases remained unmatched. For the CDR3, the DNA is TGTGCCAGCAGCCCCGGGACAGCCGGGGAGCTGTTTTTT. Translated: CASSPGTAGELFF.

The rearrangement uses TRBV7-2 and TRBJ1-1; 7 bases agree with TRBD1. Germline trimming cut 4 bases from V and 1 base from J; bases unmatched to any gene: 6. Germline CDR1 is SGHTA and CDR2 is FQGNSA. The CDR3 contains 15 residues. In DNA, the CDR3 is TGTGCCAGCAGCTCGACAGGGACGCAGAACACTGAAGCTTTCTTT. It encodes CASSSTGTQNTEAFF.

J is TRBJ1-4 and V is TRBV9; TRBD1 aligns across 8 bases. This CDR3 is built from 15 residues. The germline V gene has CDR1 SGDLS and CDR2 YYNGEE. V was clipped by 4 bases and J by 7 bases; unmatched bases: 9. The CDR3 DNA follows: TGTGCCAGCAGCCCCCGCGACAGGGGAGTTGAAAAACTGTTTTTT. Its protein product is CASSPRDRGVEKLFF. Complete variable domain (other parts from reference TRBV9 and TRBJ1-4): DSGVTQTPKHLITATGQRVTLRCSPRSGDLSVYWYQQSLDQGLQFLIQYYNGEERAKGNILERFSAQQFPDLHSELNLSSLELGDSALYFCASSPRDRGVEKLFFGSGTQLSVL.

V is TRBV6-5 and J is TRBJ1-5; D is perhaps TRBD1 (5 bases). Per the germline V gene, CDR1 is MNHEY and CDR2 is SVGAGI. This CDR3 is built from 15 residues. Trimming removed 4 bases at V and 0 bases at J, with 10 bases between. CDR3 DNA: TGTGCCAGCAGTTTTGGGGGAAATAGCAATCAGCCCCAGCATTTT. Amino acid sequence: CASSFGGNSNQPQHF.

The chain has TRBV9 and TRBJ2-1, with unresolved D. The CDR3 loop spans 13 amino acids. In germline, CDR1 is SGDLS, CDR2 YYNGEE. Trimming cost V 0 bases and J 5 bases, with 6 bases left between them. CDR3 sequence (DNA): TGTGCCAGCAGCGTAGATGGGCACAATGAGCAGTTCTTC. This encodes CASSVDGHNEQFF.

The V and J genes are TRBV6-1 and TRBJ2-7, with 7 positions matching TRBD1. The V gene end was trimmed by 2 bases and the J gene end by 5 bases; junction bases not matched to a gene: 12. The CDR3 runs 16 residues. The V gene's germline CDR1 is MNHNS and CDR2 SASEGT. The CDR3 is CASSETGTAPGNEQYF. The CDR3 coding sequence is TGTGCCAGCAGTGAAACAGGGACAGCACCGGGAAACGAGCAGTACTTC.

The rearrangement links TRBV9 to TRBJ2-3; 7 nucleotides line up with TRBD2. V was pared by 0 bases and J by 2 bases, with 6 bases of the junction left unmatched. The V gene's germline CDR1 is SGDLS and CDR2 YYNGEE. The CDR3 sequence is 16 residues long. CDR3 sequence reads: CASSVEAGHSTDTQYF. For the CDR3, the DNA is TGTGCCAGCAGCGTAGAAGCGGGGCATTCCACAGATACGCAGTATTTT.

The CDR3, as DNA: TGTGCCAGCAGCTTAGCGTCCCAGACTGATTCTTATAGCAATCAGCCCCAGCATTTT. Its protein product is CASSLASQTDSYSNQPQHF. The chain is built from TRBV11-2 and TRBJ1-5; D is unclear. Germline CDR1 reads SGHAT; CDR2 reads FQNNGV. The CDR3 sequence is 19 residues long. Trimming took 1 base from V and 0 from J, leaving 19 bases between them.

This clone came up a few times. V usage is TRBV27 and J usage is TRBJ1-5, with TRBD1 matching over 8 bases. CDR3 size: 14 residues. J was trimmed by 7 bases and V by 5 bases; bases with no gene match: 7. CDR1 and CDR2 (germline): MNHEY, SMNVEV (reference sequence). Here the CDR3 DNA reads TGTGCCAGCAGTAGGCAGGGGGCCCGGCAGCCCCAGCATTTT. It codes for CASSRQGARQPQHF.

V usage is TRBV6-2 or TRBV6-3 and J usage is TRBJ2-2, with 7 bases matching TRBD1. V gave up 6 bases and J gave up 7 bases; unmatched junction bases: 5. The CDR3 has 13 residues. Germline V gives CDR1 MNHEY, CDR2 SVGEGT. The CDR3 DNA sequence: TGTGCCAGCAGACCTACAGGGGTCGGGGAGCTGTTTTTT. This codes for CASRPTGVGELFF.

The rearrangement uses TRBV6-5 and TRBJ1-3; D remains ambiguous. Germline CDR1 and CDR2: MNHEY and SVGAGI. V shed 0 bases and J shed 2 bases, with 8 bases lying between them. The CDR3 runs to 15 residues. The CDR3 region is CASSYSRGTGNTIYF. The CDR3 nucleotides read TGTGCCAGCAGTTACTCGCGGGGAACTGGAAACACCATATATTTT.

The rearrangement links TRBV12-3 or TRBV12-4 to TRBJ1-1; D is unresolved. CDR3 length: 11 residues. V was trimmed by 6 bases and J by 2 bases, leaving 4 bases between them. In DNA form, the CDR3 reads TGTGCCAGCAGCTCTAACACTGAAGCTTTCTTT. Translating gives CASSSNTEAFF.

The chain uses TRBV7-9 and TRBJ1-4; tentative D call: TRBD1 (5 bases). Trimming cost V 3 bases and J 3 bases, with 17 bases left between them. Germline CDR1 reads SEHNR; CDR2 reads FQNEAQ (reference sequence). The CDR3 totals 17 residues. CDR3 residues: CASSFPWGREANEKLFF. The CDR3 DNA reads TGTGCCAGCAGCTTCCCCTGGGGCAGGGAAGCTAATGAAAAACTGTTTTTT.

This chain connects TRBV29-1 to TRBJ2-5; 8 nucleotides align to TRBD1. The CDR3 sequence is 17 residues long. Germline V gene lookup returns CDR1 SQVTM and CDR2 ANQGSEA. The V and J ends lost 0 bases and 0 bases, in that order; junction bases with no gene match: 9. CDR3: CSVEESNRGMYQETQYF. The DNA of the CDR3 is TGCAGCGTTGAAGAGTCCAACAGGGGGATGTACCAAGAGACCCAGTACTTC. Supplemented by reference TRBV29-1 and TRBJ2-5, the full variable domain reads SAVISQKPSRDICQRGTSLTIQCQVDSQVTMMFWYRQQPGQSLTLIATANQGSEATYESGFVIDKFPISRPNLTFSTLTVSNMSPEDSSIYLCSVEESNRGMYQETQYFGPGTRLLVL.

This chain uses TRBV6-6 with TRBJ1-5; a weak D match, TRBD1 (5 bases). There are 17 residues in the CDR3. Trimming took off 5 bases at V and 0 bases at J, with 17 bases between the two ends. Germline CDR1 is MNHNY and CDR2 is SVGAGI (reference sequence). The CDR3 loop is CASSPGRTPYSNQPQHF. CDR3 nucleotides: TGTGCCAGCAGTCCGGGACGCACTCCATATAGCAATCAGCCCCAGCATTTT.

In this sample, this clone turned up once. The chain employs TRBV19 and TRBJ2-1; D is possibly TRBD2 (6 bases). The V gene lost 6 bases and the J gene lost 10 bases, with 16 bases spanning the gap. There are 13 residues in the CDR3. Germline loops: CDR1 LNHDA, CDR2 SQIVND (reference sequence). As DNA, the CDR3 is TGTGCCAGTAGAAACCCGGGGGAGAGGGAGCAGTTCTTC. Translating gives CASRNPGEREQFF.

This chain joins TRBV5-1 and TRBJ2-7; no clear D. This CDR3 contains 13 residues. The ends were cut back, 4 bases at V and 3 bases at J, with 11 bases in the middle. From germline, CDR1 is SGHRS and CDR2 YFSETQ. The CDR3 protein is CASSLSGLYEQYF. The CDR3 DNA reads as TGCGCCAGCAGCCTGTCTGGCCTCTACGAGCAGTACTTC.

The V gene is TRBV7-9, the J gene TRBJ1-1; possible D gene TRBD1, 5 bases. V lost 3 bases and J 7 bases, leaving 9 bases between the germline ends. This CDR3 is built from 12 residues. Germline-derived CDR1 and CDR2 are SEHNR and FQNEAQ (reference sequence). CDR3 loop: CASSFGALEAFF. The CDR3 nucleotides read TGTGCCAGCAGCTTTGGGGCTCTTGAAGCTTTCTTT.

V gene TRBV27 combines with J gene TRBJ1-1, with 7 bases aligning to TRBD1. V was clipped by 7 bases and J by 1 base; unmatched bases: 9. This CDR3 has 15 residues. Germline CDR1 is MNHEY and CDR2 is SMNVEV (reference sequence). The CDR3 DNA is TGTGCCAGCATTAGGGGGCCGACCCCGAACACTGAAGCTTTCTTT. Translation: CASIRGPTPNTEAFF.

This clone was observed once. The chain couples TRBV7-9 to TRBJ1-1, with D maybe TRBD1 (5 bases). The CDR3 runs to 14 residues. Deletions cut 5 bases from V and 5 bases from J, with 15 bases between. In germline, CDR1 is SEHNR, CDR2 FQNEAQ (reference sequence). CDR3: CASSAEGRGTEAFF. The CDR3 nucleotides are TGTGCCAGCAGCGCGGAGGGGAGGGGTACTGAAGCTTTCTTT.

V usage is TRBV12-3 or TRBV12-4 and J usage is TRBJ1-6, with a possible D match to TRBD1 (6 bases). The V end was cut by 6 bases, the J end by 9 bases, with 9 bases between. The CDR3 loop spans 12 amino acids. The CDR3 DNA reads TGTGCCAGCAGCAACAGGGTTTCACCCCTCCACTTT. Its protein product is CASSNRVSPLHF.

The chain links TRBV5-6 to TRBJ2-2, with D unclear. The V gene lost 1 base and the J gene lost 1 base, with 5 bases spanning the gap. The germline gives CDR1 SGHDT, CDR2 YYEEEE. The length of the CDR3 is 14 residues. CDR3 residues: CASSLTVNTGELFF. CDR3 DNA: TGTGCCAGCAGCTTGACGGTGAACACCGGGGAGCTGTTTTTT.

The CDR3 loop reads CASSPGTSQEKLFF. The CDR3 nucleotides are TGTGCCAGCTCACCAGGGACGTCTCAGGAAAAACTGTTTTTT. This chain joins TRBV18 and TRBJ1-4; TRBD1 is a possible D gene (5 bases). The CDR3 spans 14 residues. The V end lost 2 bases, the J end lost 8 bases, and 12 bases lay between the germline ends. Germline CDR1 is KGHSH and CDR2 is LQKENI.

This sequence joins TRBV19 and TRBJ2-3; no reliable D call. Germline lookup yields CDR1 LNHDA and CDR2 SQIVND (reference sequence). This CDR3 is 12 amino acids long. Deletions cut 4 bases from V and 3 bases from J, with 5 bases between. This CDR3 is CASSSVTDTQYF. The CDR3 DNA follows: TGTGCCAGTAGTAGCGTGACAGATACGCAGTATTTT.

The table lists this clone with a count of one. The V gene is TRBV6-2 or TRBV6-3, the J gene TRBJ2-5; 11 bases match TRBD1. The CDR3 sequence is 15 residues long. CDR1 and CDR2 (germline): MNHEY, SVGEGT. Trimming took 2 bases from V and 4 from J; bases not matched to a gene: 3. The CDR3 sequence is CASSYPGQGAETQYF. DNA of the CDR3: TGTGCCAGCAGTTACCCTGGACAGGGGGCAGAGACCCAGTACTTC.

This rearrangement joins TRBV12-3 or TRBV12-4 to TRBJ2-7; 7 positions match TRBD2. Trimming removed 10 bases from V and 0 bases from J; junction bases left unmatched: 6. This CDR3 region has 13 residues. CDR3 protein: CATRPSGSYEQYF. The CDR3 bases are TGTGCCACCAGACCTAGCGGCTCCTACGAGCAGTACTTC.

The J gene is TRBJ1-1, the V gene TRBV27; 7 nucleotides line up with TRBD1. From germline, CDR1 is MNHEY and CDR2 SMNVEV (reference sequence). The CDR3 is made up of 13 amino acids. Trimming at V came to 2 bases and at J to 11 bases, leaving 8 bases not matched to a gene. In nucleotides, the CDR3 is TGTGCCAGCAGTTTAACTCTCAGGGGGAAGGCTTTCTTT. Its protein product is CASSLTLRGKAFF.

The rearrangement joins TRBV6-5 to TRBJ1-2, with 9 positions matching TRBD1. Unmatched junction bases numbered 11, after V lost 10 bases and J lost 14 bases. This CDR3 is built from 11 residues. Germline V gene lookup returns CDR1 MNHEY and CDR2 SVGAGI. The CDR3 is CATTVTGGKTF. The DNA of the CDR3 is TGTGCCACCACTGTGACAGGGGGTAAGACCTTC.

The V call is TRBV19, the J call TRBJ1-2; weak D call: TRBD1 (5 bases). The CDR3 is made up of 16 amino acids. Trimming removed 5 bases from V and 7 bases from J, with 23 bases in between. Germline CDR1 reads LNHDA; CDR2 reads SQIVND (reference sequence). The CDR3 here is CASSPPPGRGVGGYTF. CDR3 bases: TGTGCCAGTAGTCCGCCCCCGGGACGGGGGGTGGGTGGCTACACCTTC.

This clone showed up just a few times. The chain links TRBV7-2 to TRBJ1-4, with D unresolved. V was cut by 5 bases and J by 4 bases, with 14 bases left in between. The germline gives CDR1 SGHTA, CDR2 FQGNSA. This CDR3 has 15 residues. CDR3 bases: TGTGCCAGCAGCCCGGGAGGGCGTGTTAATGAAAAACTGTTTTTT. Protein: CASSPGGRVNEKLFF.

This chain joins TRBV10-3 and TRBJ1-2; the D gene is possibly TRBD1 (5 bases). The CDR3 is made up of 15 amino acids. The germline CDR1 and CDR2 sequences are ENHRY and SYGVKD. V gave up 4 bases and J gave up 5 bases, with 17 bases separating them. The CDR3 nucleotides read TGTGCCATCAGTGTTAGTCCCCAGGGTTGGTATGGCTACACCTTC. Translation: CAISVSPQGWYGYTF.

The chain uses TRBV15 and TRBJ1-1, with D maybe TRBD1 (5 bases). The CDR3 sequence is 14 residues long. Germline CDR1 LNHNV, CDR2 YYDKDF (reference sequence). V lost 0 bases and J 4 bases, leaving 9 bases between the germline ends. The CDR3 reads CATSRDRGVTEAFF. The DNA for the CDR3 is TGTGCCACCAGCAGAGATCGGGGGGTCACTGAAGCTTTCTTT. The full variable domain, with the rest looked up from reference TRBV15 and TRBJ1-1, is DAMVIQNPRYQVTQFGKPVTLSCSQTLNHNVMYWYQQKSSQAPKLLFHYYDKDFNNEADTPDNFQSRRPNTSFCFLDIRSPGLGDTAMYLCATSRDRGVTEAFFGQGTRLTVV.